This entry concerns a single T cell receptor beta chain. Its specificity is unknown. The trim removed 2 bases at V and 4 bases at J, leaving 8 bases unmatched. The CDR3 consists of 17 residues. Germline V CDR1 and CDR2: ENHRY, SYGVKD. TCR beta cDNA libraries had unique molecular identifiers. TCRdb itself ran the PCR reads through MiXCR, one entry per CDR3 protein. The data contain hundreds of thousands of distinct CDR3 sequences, 25% to 30% of them singletons. These data come from a study of post-analysis software for immune sequencing data. General study points: TRBV5-6, TRBV5-1 and TRBV20-1 were among five TRBV segments more frequent in patients than controls.

The receptor was derived from a girl aged 5-17 years with multiple sclerosis. Sequences were obtained from blood. The chain couples TRBV10-3 to TRBJ2-3; 11 nucleotides match TRBD2. The CDR3 coding sequence is TGTGCCATCAGTGAGCCTGGGACTAGCGGTACCCCAGATACGCAGTATTTT. Protein: CAISEPGTSGTPDTQYF.